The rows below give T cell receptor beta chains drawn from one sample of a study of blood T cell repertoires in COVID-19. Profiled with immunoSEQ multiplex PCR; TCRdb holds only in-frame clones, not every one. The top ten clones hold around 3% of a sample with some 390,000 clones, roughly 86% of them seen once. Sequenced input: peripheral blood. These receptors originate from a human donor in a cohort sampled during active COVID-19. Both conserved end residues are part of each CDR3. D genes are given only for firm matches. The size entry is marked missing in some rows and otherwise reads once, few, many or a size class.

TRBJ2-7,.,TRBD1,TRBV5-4,CRTGTGGGDGYEQYF,TGTCGGACCGGGACAGGGGGCGGAGATGGGTACGAGCAGTACTTC
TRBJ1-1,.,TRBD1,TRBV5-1,CASSALPGQGAAFF,TGCGCCAGCAGCGCACTTCCGGGACAGGGGGCAGCTTTCTTT
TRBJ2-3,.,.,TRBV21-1,CASSKGPRGASTDTQYF,TGTGCCAGCAGCAAAGGGCCCCGCGGGGCCAGCACAGATACGCAGTATTTT
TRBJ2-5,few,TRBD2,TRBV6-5,CASRAGDSETQYF,TGTGCCAGCAGGGCGGGGGATTCGGAGACCCAGTACTTC
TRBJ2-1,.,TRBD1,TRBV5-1,CASSLGDREQFF,TGCGCCAGCAGCCTAGGGGACAGAGAGCAGTTCTTC
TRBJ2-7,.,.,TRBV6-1,CASSEASPVNYEQYF,TGTGCCAGCAGTGAAGCTTCTCCAGTCAACTACGAGCAGTACTTC
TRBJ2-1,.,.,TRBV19,CASIGGASSYNEQFF,TGTGCCAGTATTGGGGGGGCGAGCTCCTACAATGAGCAGTTCTTC
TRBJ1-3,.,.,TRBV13,CASSPQGLFAGNTIYF,TGTGCCAGCAGCCCACAGGGTCTATTCGCTGGAAACACCATATATTTT
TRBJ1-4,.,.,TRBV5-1,CASSLGQNNEKLFF,TGCGCCAGCAGCTTGGGTCAGAATAATGAAAAACTGTTTTTT
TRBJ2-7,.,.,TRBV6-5,CPDRRKDEQYF,TGTCCCGACAGGAGGAAGGACGAGCAGTACTTC
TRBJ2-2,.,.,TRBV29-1,CSVVTGGTGELFF,TGCAGCGTTGTCACGGGTGGCACCGGGGAGCTGTTTTTT
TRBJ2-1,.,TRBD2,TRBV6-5,CASRGTSGSHNEQFF,TGTGCCAGCAGGGGTACTAGCGGGAGCCACAATGAGCAGTTCTTC
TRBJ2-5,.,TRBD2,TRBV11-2,CASSFGRTKWETQYF,TGTGCCAGCAGCTTCGGGAGGACAAAATGGGAGACCCAGTACTTC
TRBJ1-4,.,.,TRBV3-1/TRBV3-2,CASSQDRGSEKLFF,TGTGCCAGCAGCCAAGACAGGGGAAGTGAAAAACTGTTTTTT
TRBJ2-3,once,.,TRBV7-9,CASSRLGESTDTQYF,TGTGCCAGCAGCCGTTTAGGGGAATCCACGGATACGCAGTATTTT
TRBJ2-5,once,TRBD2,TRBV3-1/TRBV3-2,CASSQEGISGGLGETQYF,TGTGCCAGCAGCCAAGAGGGTATTAGCGGGGGCTTAGGAGAGACCCAGTACTTC
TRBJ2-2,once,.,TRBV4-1,CASKRQSTLNTGELFF,TGCGCCAGCAAGAGACAGTCGACTTTGAACACCGGGGAGCTGTTTTTT
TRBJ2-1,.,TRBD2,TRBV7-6,CASSSYKRDRTSSVFNEQFF,TGTGCCAGCAGCTCCTATAAACGAGACCGGACTAGCAGTGTTTTCAATGAGCAGTTCTTC
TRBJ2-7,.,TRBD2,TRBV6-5,CASSLLAGKGNEQYF,TGTGCCAGCAGCCTACTAGCGGGAAAGGGAAACGAGCAGTACTTC
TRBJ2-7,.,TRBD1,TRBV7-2,CASSHGTDYEQYF,TGTGCCAGCAGCCACGGGACAGACTACGAGCAGTACTTC
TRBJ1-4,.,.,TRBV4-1,CASSQNPRGGEKLFF,TGCGCCAGCAGCCAAAACCCTCGGGGTGGCGAAAAACTGTTTTTT
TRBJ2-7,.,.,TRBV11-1,CASSLGGNFPYEQYF,TGTGCCAGCAGCTTAGGAGGGAACTTCCCCTACGAGCAGTACTTC
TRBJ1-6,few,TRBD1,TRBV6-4,CASPRGGDRNSPLHF,TGTGCCAGCCCGAGGGGGGGGGACAGGAATTCACCCCTCCACTTT
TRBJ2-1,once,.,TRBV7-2,CASTIPGSGVNEQFF,TGTGCCAGTACTATCCCAGGGTCGGGGGTCAATGAGCAGTTCTTC
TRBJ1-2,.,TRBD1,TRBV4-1,CASSPGGVVRGYTF,TGCGCCAGCAGCCCAGGGGGCGTGGTGCGAGGCTACACCTTC
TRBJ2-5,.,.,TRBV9,CASSVRLGATETQYF,TGTGCCAGCAGCGTACGACTAGGAGCAACAGAGACCCAGTACTTC
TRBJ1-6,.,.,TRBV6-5,CASTPAAGHVKPLHF,TGTGCCAGCACCCCTGCGGCCGGACACGTAAAACCCCTCCACTTT
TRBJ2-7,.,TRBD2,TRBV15,CATSRPRTSGSVDEQYF,TGTGCCACCAGCAGACCACGGACTAGCGGGAGTGTAGACGAGCAGTACTTC
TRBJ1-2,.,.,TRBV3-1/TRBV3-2,CASSRGQTNYGYTF,TGTGCCAGCAGCCGAGGACAGACAAACTATGGCTACACCTTC
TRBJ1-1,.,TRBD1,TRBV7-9,CASSLRDRYTEAFF,TGTGCCAGCAGCTTACGGGACAGATACACTGAAGCTTTCTTT
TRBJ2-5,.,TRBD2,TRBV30,CAWSRTSGASQETQYF,TGTGCCTGGAGTCGGACTAGCGGGGCGTCACAAGAGACCCAGTACTTC
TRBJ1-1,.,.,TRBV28,CASRDKRTAQAFF,TGTGCCAGCAGGGACAAAAGGACAGCTCAAGCTTTCTTT
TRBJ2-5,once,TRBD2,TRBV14,CASSQVDRTSYETQYF,TGTGCCAGCAGCCAAGTGGACCGGACTAGTTATGAGACCCAGTACTTC
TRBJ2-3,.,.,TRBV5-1,CASTQTASTDTQYF,TGCGCCAGCACCCAGACAGCTAGCACAGATACGCAGTATTTT
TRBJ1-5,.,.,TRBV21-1,CASPLPTGDPNQPQHF,TGTGCCAGCCCCCTACCGACAGGGGACCCCAATCAGCCCCAGCATTTT
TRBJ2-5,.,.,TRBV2,CASGGRRVEETQYF,TGTGCCAGCGGGGGGAGGAGGGTGGAAGAGACCCAGTACTTC
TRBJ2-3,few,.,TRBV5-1,CASSSQARGIQGDTQYF,TGCGCCAGCAGCTCCCAGGCACGCGGCATCCAGGGGGATACGCAGTATTTT
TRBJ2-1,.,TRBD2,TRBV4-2,CASSLDAGTSDKQFF,TGTGCCAGCAGCCTGGACGCCGGGACTAGCGATAAGCAGTTCTTC
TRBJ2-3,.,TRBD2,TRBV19,CASSITTSGRTDTQYF,TGTGCCAGTAGTATTACGACTAGCGGACGCACAGATACGCAGTATTTT
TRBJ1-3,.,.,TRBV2,CASSLDSSGNTIYF,TGTGCCAGCAGTTTGGACAGCTCTGGAAACACCATATATTTT
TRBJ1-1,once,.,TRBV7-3,CASSLGPDTEAFF,TGTGCCAGCAGCTTAGGCCCCGACACTGAAGCTTTCTTT
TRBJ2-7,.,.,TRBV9,CASSPTGLVWEQYF,TGTGCCAGCAGCCCAACAGGTTTGGTTTGGGAGCAGTACTTC
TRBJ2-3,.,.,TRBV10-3,CAIGTGGGTDTQYF,TGTGCCATCGGCACAGGCGGGGGCACAGATACGCAGTATTTT
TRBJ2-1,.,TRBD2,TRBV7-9,CASSKTGTSLPNEQFF,TGTGCCAGCAGCAAAACCGGGACTAGCCTACCAAATGAGCAGTTCTTC
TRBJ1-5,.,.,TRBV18,CASSQGGNQPQHF,TGTGCCAGCTCACAGGGAGGAAATCAGCCCCAGCATTTT
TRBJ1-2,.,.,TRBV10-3,CAISGGINYGYTF,TGTGCCATCAGTGGAGGGATTAACTATGGCTACACCTTC
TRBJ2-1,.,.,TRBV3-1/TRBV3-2,CASSPPWADYNEQFF,TGTGCCAGCAGTCCGCCATGGGCCGACTACAATGAGCAGTTCTTC